Following are 9 T cell receptor beta chains from one sample sequenced in a study of CD8 T cells in ankylosing spondylitis. TCRdb analysed the 5' RACE reads with MiXCR anew, one entry per CDR3 protein. The sample lists 200,000 to 250,000 distinct CDR3 sequences, 10% seen once, with around 2.6% in the top ten. Sequencing was carried out using blood, either unsorted or a sorted T cell fraction (not recorded which). The receptors shown here come from a male donor with ankylosing spondylitis or in good health (not recorded which).

V gene TRBV12-3 or TRBV12-4 combines with J gene TRBJ1-2; weak D call: TRBD1 (5 bases). This CDR3 is built from 14 residues. CDR3 in amino acids: CASSWGFVHDGYTF. The CDR3 nucleotides read TGTGCGAGCTCCTGGGGGTTCGTTCATGATGGCTACACCTTC.

This clonotype has ten or more counts. The V and J genes are TRBV12-3 or TRBV12-4 and TRBJ2-1; D ambiguous. This CDR3 region has 14 residues. V was shortened by 1 base and J by 5 bases, with 9 bases between the two germline ends. The CDR3 DNA reads as TGTGCCAGCAGTTTAGTAGGACGACACAATGAGCAGTTCTTC. Encoded protein: CASSLVGRHNEQFF.

This clonotype was found a few times. The chain has TRBV12-3 or TRBV12-4 and TRBJ2-1; D might be TRBD2 (7 bases). The germline V and J ends were trimmed by 3 bases and 1 base, with 13 bases remaining between them. The CDR3 is made up of 16 amino acids. DNA of the CDR3: TGTGCCAGCAGTTTGGGGGCTAGCGGATCCTACAATGAGCAGTTCTTC. Its translation is CASSLGASGSYNEQFF.

This clonotype was observed at least ten times. The V call is TRBV12-3 or TRBV12-4, the J call TRBJ1-1; 10 bases are a match to TRBD1. The CDR3 has 13 residues. V gave up 6 bases and J gave up 5 bases; unmatched junction bases: 3. The CDR3 loop is CASRTGGFTEAFF. CDR3 sequence (DNA): TGTGCCAGCAGGACAGGGGGCTTTACTGAAGCTTTCTTT.

This clonotype was detected a few times. The chain couples TRBV11-3 to TRBJ1-2; the D gene is possibly TRBD1 (6 bases). V was clipped by 5 bases and J by 2 bases, with 15 bases between them. This CDR3 is built from 15 residues. Germline CDR1 reads SGHNT; CDR2 reads YENEEA. The CDR3, as DNA: TGTGCCAGCAGCCCACGGACAGCCCTAAACTATGGCTACACCTTC. This gives the protein CASSPRTALNYGYTF.

Remarks on this clonotype: This may arise from a read error, as a much more abundant clone is one base away. This chain connects TRBV5-6 to TRBJ1-1; D might be TRBD1 (6 bases). The CDR3 totals 12 residues. Trimming removed 0 bases from V and 9 bases from J, with 9 bases in between. Looked up from germline, CDR1 is SGHDT and CDR2 is YYEEEE. CDR3 DNA: TGTGCCAGCAGCTTGGCCACAGGGAAAGCTTTCTTT. Protein: CASSLATGKAFF.

This sequence joins TRBV12-3 or TRBV12-4 and TRBJ2-1; TRBD1 aligns across 9 bases. Losses at the gene ends were 3 bases for V and 6 bases for J; bases not matched to a gene: 6. The CDR3 consists of 15 residues. The CDR3, as DNA: TGTGCCAGCAGTTTGCGGGACAGGGTGGGCAATGAGCAGTTCTTC. Its translation is CASSLRDRVGNEQFF.

The chain joins TRBV5-4 to TRBJ2-5, with 9 bases matching TRBD2. Germline values: CDR1 SGHNT, CDR2 YYREEE (reference sequence). This CDR3 region has 15 residues. After removal of 1 base from V and 6 bases from J, the junction contained 7 bases not matched to a gene. CDR3 nucleotides: TGTGCCAGCAGCTTGCAACTAGCGGGCAGTAAGACCCAGTACTTC. Amino acids: CASSLQLAGSKTQYF.

This chain joins TRBV11-1 and TRBJ1-2; TRBD1 agrees at 8 bases. The germline gives CDR1 SGHAT, CDR2 FQDESV (reference sequence). This CDR3 has 14 residues. V lost 5 bases and J lost 4; bases outside the gene matches: 6. The chain's CDR3 is CASSADRATYGYTF. Written as DNA, the CDR3 is TGTGCCAGCAGCGCGGACAGGGCTACCTATGGCTACACCTTC.